The clone carrying this T cell receptor beta chain appeared a few times. The antigen is not known. With a J-beta primer mix and a sample-barcoded 5' primer, a second PCR ran about 7 to 12 cycles. From the 5' RACE reads, TCRdb called clonotypes with MiXCR, one entry per CDR3 protein. The sample carries around 1,000,000 distinct CDR3 sequences, 35% to 40% recorded once. These data belong to a study of blood T cells in healthy people across ages. Study observations and caveats: No one knew whether donors had CMV, which possibly confounded expanded clonotype changes.

The CDR3 totals 14 residues. V lost 2 bases and J 8 bases, leaving 15 bases between the germline ends. Germline V gives CDR1 MNHEY, CDR2 SVGEGT. The sequenced sample consisted of blood. The receptor was derived from a man between 18 and 35 years old in good health. The rearrangement uses TRBV6-2 or TRBV6-3 and TRBJ1-2; D is unresolved. The CDR3 coding sequence is TGTGCCAGCAGTTACGACATTACGGGAGAGGGCTACACCTTC. This sequence encodes CASSYDITGEGYTF.